This entry concerns a single T cell receptor beta chain. Its antigen is currently unknown. This entry belongs to a study of T cell repertoires in cytomegalovirus infection. Looking at the study overall: Selection of CMV epitopes for the study included recently identified HLA-C-restricted and well-studied HLA-B-restricted ones. It was the public TCR beta signatures that indicated both CMV infection and matching HLA type.

The study, taken as a whole, reports: Carriers of CMV and the relevant HLA type were discriminated by public TCR beta frequency. There were HLA-C-restricted CMV-specific TCR beta clonotypes dominating the ex vivo response.

One entry per CDR3 protein, called by TCRdb with MiXCR from the reads. This sample has 450,000 to 650,000 distinct CDR3 sequences, with just under 40% found just once. This CDR3 is 16 amino acids long. V was pared by 4 bases and J by 0 bases, with 3 bases of the junction left unmatched. The specimen comprised cultured PBMCs, sampled from culture after CMV antigen stimulation. The gene calls are TRBV12-3 or TRBV12-4 and TRBJ2-5, with TRBD2 identical over 12 bases. This clonotype was obtained from a human donor in good health (CMV status not recorded). Some clones in this sample may be carry-over from other donors' samples. CDR3 loop: CASSSGTSGHQETQYF. CDR3 bases: TGTGCCAGCAGTTCAGGGACTAGCGGGCACCAAGAGACCCAGTACTTC.